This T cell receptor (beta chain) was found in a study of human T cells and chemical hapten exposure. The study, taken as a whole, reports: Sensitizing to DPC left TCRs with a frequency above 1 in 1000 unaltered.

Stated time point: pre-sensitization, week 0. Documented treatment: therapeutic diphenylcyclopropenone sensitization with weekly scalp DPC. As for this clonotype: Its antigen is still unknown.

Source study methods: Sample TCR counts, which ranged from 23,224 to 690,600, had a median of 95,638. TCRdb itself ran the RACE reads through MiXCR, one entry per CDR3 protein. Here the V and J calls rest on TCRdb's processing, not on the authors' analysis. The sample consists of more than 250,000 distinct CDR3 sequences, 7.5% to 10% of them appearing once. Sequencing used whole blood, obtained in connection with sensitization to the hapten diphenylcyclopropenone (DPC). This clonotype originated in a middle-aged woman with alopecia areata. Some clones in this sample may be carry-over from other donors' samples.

DNA for the CDR3: TGCAGTGCTAGAGATCTAGGGTCCGGTGAGCAGTTCTTC. This sequence encodes CSARDLGSGEQFF. The V call is TRBV20-1, the J call TRBJ2-1; no definite D call. There are 13 residues in the CDR3. Trimming removed 0 bases from V and 9 bases from J, with 12 bases in between. CDR1 DFQATT and CDR2 SNEGSKA come from the germline V gene (reference sequence).